A single sample gave rise to the 22 T cell receptor beta chains below, sequenced in a study of T cell responses to AZD1222 COVID-19 vaccine. Sequenced by immunoSEQ multiplex PCR; TCRdb stores in-frame clones only, minus some. The data hold around 100,000 clones, with around nine tenths observed a single time. Sequenced material: peripheral blood, taken on day 0 of AZD1222 vaccination. These receptors were obtained from an adult in good health.

Here the CDR3 reads CASSQVGRASSGNTIYF. As DNA, the CDR3 is TGCGCCAGCAGCCAAGTTGGCAGGGCCAGCTCTGGAAACACCATATATTTT. The chain is built from TRBV4-3 and TRBJ1-3; tentatively, D is TRBD1 (5 bases). CDR1 and CDR2 (germline): LGHNA, YSLEER. The CDR3 spans 17 residues. Trimming left V 1 base short and J 0 bases short, with 13 bases between.

The chain is built from TRBV19 and TRBJ2-7; maybe TRBD2 (6 bases). V lost 3 bases and J 0 bases, leaving 9 bases between the germline ends. Germline V gives CDR1 LNHDA, CDR2 SQIVND (reference sequence). CDR3 size: 14 residues. The CDR3 region is CASSIGSGSYEQYF. The CDR3 DNA follows: TGTGCCAGTAGTATCGGGAGCGGCTCCTACGAGCAGTACTTC.

The genes are TRBV27 and TRBJ2-3; D is ambiguous. Germline V gene lookup returns CDR1 MNHEY and CDR2 SMNVEV (reference sequence). The ends were cut back, 4 bases at V and 6 bases at J, with 11 bases in the middle. This CDR3 has 13 amino acids. This chain's CDR3 is CASSSANTDTQYF. The CDR3 coding sequence is TGTGCCAGCAGTTCAGCGAATACGGATACGCAGTATTTT.

The sample holds one count of this clone. The chain carries TRBV9 and TRBJ1-4, with TRBD1 matching over 9 bases. Unmatched junction bases numbered 9, after V lost 0 bases and J lost 3 bases. The CDR3 is made up of 18 amino acids. Germline V lookup: CDR1 SGDLS, CDR2 YYNGEE. CDR3 sequence: CASSVGIQGAKSNEKLFF. The CDR3, as DNA: TGTGCCAGCAGCGTAGGTATACAGGGGGCGAAGTCTAATGAAAAACTGTTTTTT.

This chain joins TRBV7-3 and TRBJ2-1, with TRBD2 matching over 15 bases. Germline V lookup: CDR1 SGHTA, CDR2 FQGTGA. The CDR3 extends over 16 amino acids. V lost 3 bases to trimming and J lost 4 bases; unmatched junction nucleotides: 1. DNA of the CDR3: TGTGCCAGCAGCTTTGGACTAGCGGGGGGGTACAATGAGCAGTTCTTC. It yields the protein CASSFGLAGGYNEQFF.

This clone appeared a few times. The chain recombines TRBV5-1 with TRBJ1-5; unclear D gene. The length of the CDR3 is 13 residues. Germline V gene sequence: CDR1 SGHRS, CDR2 YFSETQ. V lost 3 bases and J 2 bases, leaving 6 bases between the germline ends. CDR3 coding DNA: TGCGCCAGCAGCTGGGAGGGCAATCAGCCCCAGCATTTT. Encoded protein: CASSWEGNQPQHF. Based on the CDR3 plus reference TRBV5-1 and TRBJ1-5, the full variable domain is KAGVTQTPRYLIKTRGQQVTLSCSPISGHRSVSWYQQTPGQGLQFLFEYFSETQRNKGNFPGRFSGRQFSNSRSEMNVSTLELGDSALYLCASSWEGNQPQHFGDGTRLSIL.

V usage is TRBV7-2 and J usage is TRBJ2-5; D call uncertain. V shed 0 bases and J shed 4 bases, with 6 bases lying between them. The CDR3 has 13 residues. Germline CDR1 and CDR2: SGHTA and FQGNSA. The CDR3 loop is CASSLAYRETQYF. The CDR3 DNA reads as TGTGCCAGCAGCTTAGCTTATCGAGAGACCCAGTACTTC. Using reference TRBV7-2 and TRBJ2-5 for the parts outside the CDR3, the full variable domain is GAGVSQSPSNKVTEKGKDVELRCDPISGHTALYWYRQSLGQGLEFLIYFQGNSAPDKSGLPSDRFSAERTGGSVSTLTIQRTQQEDSAVYLCASSLAYRETQYFGPGTRLLVL.

The chain links TRBV3-1 (or the pseudogene TRBV3-2) to TRBJ2-3; 8 nucleotides align to TRBD2. This CDR3 spans 14 amino acids. The germline gives CDR1 LGHDT, CDR2 YNNKEL (reference sequence). The J segment lost 5 bases and the V segment lost 4 bases, leaving 5 bases of the junction unmatched. The CDR3 region is CASSLGGAIDTQYF. CDR3 sequence (DNA): TGTGCCAGCAGCCTCGGGGGGGCAATAGATACGCAGTATTTT.

This chain's CDR3 is CSGGGQGTHGYTF. CDR3 coding DNA: TGCAGCGGGGGGGGACAGGGGACTCATGGCTACACCTTC. This rearrangement joins TRBV29-1 to TRBJ1-2; 10 bases are shared with TRBD1. The germline CDR1 and CDR2 sequences are SQVTM and ANQGSEA. V dropped 7 bases and J dropped 6; count of bases not matched to a gene: 8. The CDR3 is 13 residues long.

The genes are TRBV7-9 and TRBJ1-1; TRBD1 might be the D (5 bases). Germline V gene sequence: CDR1 SEHNR, CDR2 FQNEAQ (reference sequence). This CDR3 comprises 17 residues. V was pared by 8 bases and J by 1 base, with 23 bases between. The CDR3 sequence: CASAPKGLNVWNTEAFF. The CDR3 nucleotides read TGTGCCAGCGCACCAAAGGGACTGAACGTTTGGAACACTGAAGCTTTCTTT.

The J gene is TRBJ1-4, the V gene TRBV5-8; a weak D match, TRBD1 (5 bases). Deletions cut 4 bases from V and 7 bases from J, with 11 bases between. Looked up from germline, CDR1 is SGHTS and CDR2 is YDEGEE. CDR3 size: 13 residues. In DNA, the CDR3 is TGTGCCAGCAGCCGACGGGACCCTGAAAAACTGTTTTTT. Its translation is CASSRRDPEKLFF.

The chain links TRBV9 to TRBJ1-2, with TRBD1 identical over 9 bases. The CDR3 covers 15 residues. J lost 4 bases, V lost 4 bases, and 8 bases had no gene match. CDR1 and CDR2 from the germline V gene are SGDLS and YYNGEE. DNA of the CDR3: TGTGCCAGCAGCACGTGGACAGGGGCGGGCTATGGCTACACCTTC. Its protein is CASSTWTGAGYGYTF.

This clone has just one count. CDR3: CASSFRGQSYGYTF. CDR3 sequence (DNA): TGTGCCAGCAGTTTCAGGGGGCAAAGCTATGGCTACACCTTC. This sequence joins TRBV27 and TRBJ1-2, with 8 nucleotides matching TRBD1. This CDR3 is 14 amino acids long. Losses at the gene ends were 3 bases for V and 4 bases for J; bases not matched to a gene: 4. Germline V gene data show CDR1 as MNHEY and CDR2 as SMNVEV (reference sequence).

The V gene is TRBV19, the J gene TRBJ2-1, with D tentatively TRBD1 (5 bases). V shed 3 bases and J shed 10 bases, with 19 bases lying between them. The CDR3 contains 15 residues. Germline CDR1 and CDR2: LNHDA and SQIVND (reference sequence). The CDR3 region has the DNA TGTGCCAGTAGTATTAGGGGTTTAGAATCTCGGGAGCAGTTCTTC. Amino acid sequence: CASSIRGLESREQFF.

CDR3 amino acids: CASSLDVGYNEQFF. The CDR3 coding sequence is TGTGCCAGCAGCTTAGATGTCGGGTACAATGAGCAGTTCTTC. The rearrangement links TRBV7-7 to TRBJ2-1; D gene ambiguous. The length of the CDR3 is 14 residues. The V gene lost 1 base and the J gene lost 4 bases, with 8 bases spanning the gap. CDR1 is SSHAT, CDR2 FNYEAQ, per germline (reference sequence).

The V gene is TRBV7-2, the J gene TRBJ1-1; 7 bases agree with TRBD1. Germline loops: CDR1 SGHTA, CDR2 FQGNSA. The CDR3 totals 14 residues. The J segment lost 4 bases and the V segment lost 2 bases, leaving 4 bases of the junction unmatched. The CDR3 DNA reads TGTGCCAGCAGCTTACAGGGGGAGGGCACTGAAGCTTTCTTT. It specifies CASSLQGEGTEAFF. Combining the CDR3 with reference TRBV7-2 and TRBJ1-1 gives the whole variable domain GAGVSQSPSNKVTEKGKDVELRCDPISGHTALYWYRQSLGQGLEFLIYFQGNSAPDKSGLPSDRFSAERTGGSVSTLTIQRTQQEDSAVYLCASSLQGEGTEAFFGQGTRLTVV.

V usage is TRBV5-4 and J usage is TRBJ1-4, with 8 bases matching TRBD1. The CDR3 totals 14 residues. V gave up 3 bases and J gave up 5 bases; unmatched junction bases: 3. Germline values: CDR1 SGHNT, CDR2 YYREEE (reference sequence). The CDR3 bases are TGTGCCAGCAGCTCAAGACAGGGGAATGAAAAACTGTTTTTT. Translating it yields CASSSRQGNEKLFF.

This sequence joins TRBV7-3 and TRBJ2-1; D gene ambiguous. The V end lost 5 bases, the J end lost 2 bases, and 7 bases lay between the germline ends. In germline, CDR1 is SGHTA, CDR2 FQGTGA. The CDR3 covers 13 residues. The CDR3 DNA reads as TGTGCCAGCAGCCTAGGGACCTACAATGAGCAGTTCTTC. Its translation: CASSLGTYNEQFF.

This clone was counted once. The chain joins TRBV3-1 (or the pseudogene TRBV3-2) to TRBJ2-1; 7 nucleotides line up with TRBD2. Germline V CDR1 and CDR2: LGHDT, YNNKEL (reference sequence). The CDR3 is 15 amino acids. V dropped 5 bases and J dropped 8; count of bases not matched to a gene: 12. The DNA of the CDR3 is TGTGCCAGCAGCTTGATGGGGGAGGGTAGTGATGAGCAGTTCTTC. It translates to CASSLMGEGSDEQFF.

The V and J genes are TRBV6-5 and TRBJ1-1, with 10 nucleotides matching TRBD1. Germline CDR1 is MNHEY and CDR2 is SVGAGI. V shed 7 bases, J shed 3 bases, and the junction held 8 bases outside the gene matches. The CDR3 sequence is 15 residues long. The CDR3 is CASTETGGLYTEAFF. Written as DNA, the CDR3 is TGTGCCAGCACGGAGACAGGGGGCTTGTACACTGAAGCTTTCTTT.

The chain carries TRBV18 and TRBJ2-7, with 11 bases fitting TRBD1. The CDR3 spans 13 residues. Trimming took 6 bases from V and 3 from J; bases not matched to a gene: 1. CDR1 and CDR2 from the germline V gene are KGHSH and LQKENI. CDR3 nucleotide sequence: TGTGCCAGCTCTGGGACAGGGGGCTACGAGCAGTACTTC. Translated: CASSGTGGYEQYF.

The table lists this clone with a count of one. The chain carries TRBV18 and TRBJ2-5; TRBD2 is a possible D gene (7 bases). The CDR3 length is 14 residues. The germline V gene encodes CDR1 KGHSH and CDR2 LQKENI. The V end was cut by 2 bases, the J end by 4 bases, with 11 bases between. The CDR3 sequence: CASSPKGGGETQYF. CDR3 coding DNA: TGTGCCAGCTCACCAAAGGGAGGGGGAGAGACCCAGTACTTC.